This T cell receptor beta chain was identified during a study of control samples from healthy donors and cancer patients. V shed 7 bases and J 4 bases; nucleotides not matched to a gene: 9. The germline V gene encodes CDR1 MNHEY and CDR2 SMNVEV (reference sequence). CDR3 size: 18 residues. Measured with immunoSEQ multiplex PCR; TCRdb has only the in-frame clones, and not every one. The data show approximately 30,000 clones, 94% seen once. The sequence derives from a man between 60 and 75 years old in good health. The V gene is TRBV27, the J gene TRBJ2-2; 16 positions match TRBD2. What was sequenced was blood. The CDR3 protein is CASNNAGLAGGPTGELFF. CDR3 nucleotide sequence: TGTGCCAGCAATAACGCGGGACTAGCGGGGGGGCCCACCGGGGAGCTGTTTTTT.